This section outlines one TCR beta chain sequence together with its context. CDR3 length: 14 amino acids. Germline CDR1 and CDR2: MNHEY and SMNVEV (reference sequence). V was pared by 6 bases and J by 5 bases, with 17 bases between. This sample was included in a study of technical replicates of blood from a handful of donors. Profiling relied on immunoSEQ multiplex PCR, and the TCRdb table lists in-frame clones only, not all of them. The top ten clones hold 0.24% of a sample with about 83,000 clones, about 94% of them seen once. This receptor was taken from a human donor in good health. The V and J genes are TRBV27 and TRBJ2-7, with TRBD1 as a possible D gene (5 bases). Input material: T cells isolated from PBMCs. CDR3 coding DNA: TGTGCCAGCAGCTCCTCAGGGAATCTCCACGAGCAGTACTTC. It is translated as CASSSSGNLHEQYF.